The clone carrying this T cell receptor beta chain was recorded at least ten times. What it recognizes is unknown. These data come from a study of T-cell memory formation after mild COVID-19. Study context: Largely, the TCR clusters proved donor specific.

The CDR3 spans 12 residues. V lost 3 bases to trimming and J lost 0 bases, with 5 bases between them. Germline values: CDR1 DFQATT, CDR2 SNEGSKA (reference sequence). The study's findings and limits: Unconfirmed was the SARS-CoV-2 specificity of second-wave clones that peaked on day 37.

Each CDR3 protein gets one entry after TCRdb re-called the 5' RACE reads with MiXCR. The sample has around 390,000 distinct CDR3 sequences; around a sixth are singletons. This chain connects TRBV20-1 to TRBJ1-2; D gene uncertain. The receptor was isolated from a man aged 18 to 35 who had mild COVID-19 (a few samples of this study predate the infection). Cell type and time point are not known. Sequencing was performed on PBMCs or a T cell subset sorted from them (not recorded which). Here the CDR3 DNA reads TGCAGTGCTAGGACACCTAACTATGGCTACACCTTC. Amino acids: CSARTPNYGYTF.